Listed below are T cell receptor beta chains from one sample, sequenced in a study of blood T cells in healthy people across ages. TCRdb re-called the 5' RACE reads with MiXCR, one entry per CDR3 protein. The repertoire holds about 1.8 million distinct CDR3 sequences, 40% to 55% seen once, with 2% to 2.5% in the top ten. Sequencing was carried out using blood. The receptors were gathered from a woman in her 40s in good health. Both conserved end residues are part of each CDR3. D genes are given only for firm matches. Clone size is given for some rows only: seen once, a few or many times, or a class if the clone is expanded.

J,V,size,D,CDR3,DNA
TRBJ2-1,TRBV9,-,TRBD1,CASSARQGACNEQFF,TGTGCCAGCAGCGCCAGACAGGGGGCTTGCAATGAGCAGTTCTTC
TRBJ2-3,TRBV20-1,-,-,CSATRAGADTDTQYF,TGCAGTGCTACCCGGGCAGGGGCGGACACAGATACGCAGTATTTT
TRBJ2-5,TRBV5-1,-,-,CASSTQMAQYF,TGCGCCAGCAGCACCCAGATGGCCCAGTACTTC
TRBJ2-1,TRBV6-1,-,TRBD1,CAHRRGSEGAGYNEQFF,TGTGCCCACAGAAGAGGGAGCGAGGGGGCAGGCTACAATGAGCAGTTCTTC
TRBJ2-3,TRBV6-2/TRBV6-3,once,TRBD2,CATTQNLGGGKDTDTQYF,TGTGCCACCACCCAGAACCTTGGGGGGGGTAAGGACACAGATACGCAGTATTTT
TRBJ2-1,TRBV6-5,-,-,CASREPRLLEEFF,TGTGCCAGCAGGGAACCCAGGCTTCTTGAGGAGTTCTTC
TRBJ2-7,TRBV4-2,few,TRBD2,CASSQDPRGAFSEQYF,TGTGCCAGCAGCCAAGATCCGCGGGGGGCTTTTAGCGAGCAGTACTTC
TRBJ2-7,TRBV7-2,-,-,CASSLGLQGGVQYF,TGTGCCAGCAGCTTAGGCCTCCAGGGAGGAGTGCAGTACTTC
TRBJ2-5,TRBV29-1,few,TRBD1,CSVRYDREKSSRESEQYF,TGCAGCGTTCGTTATGACAGGGAGAAGTCTTCCAGGGAGTCTGAGCAGTACTTC
TRBJ2-1,TRBV7-8,few,TRBD2,CASRGLAGEQFF,TGTGCCAGCAGAGGACTAGCTGGTGAGCAGTTCTTC
TRBJ2-3,TRBV4-1,few,TRBD1,CASSQVIQGTDTQYF,TGCGCCAGCAGCCAAGTGATACAGGGGACAGATACGCAGTATTTT
TRBJ2-6,TRBV10-3,few,TRBD1,CAIRAHGTGRSGANVLTF,TGTGCCATCAGAGCACATGGGACAGGGAGGTCTGGGGCCAACGTCCTGACTTTC
TRBJ2-6,TRBV6-2/TRBV6-3,-,-,CASSYQAGLGANVLTF,TGTGCCAGCAGTTACCAAGCAGGGCTTGGGGCCAACGTCCTGACTTTC
TRBJ1-2,TRBV28,-,TRBD1,CASSRTGTGNYGYTF,TGTGCCAGCAGTCGCACCGGGACAGGGAACTATGGCTACACCTTC
TRBJ2-7,TRBV14,-,TRBD1,CASSPQTGGYEQYF,TGTGCCAGCAGCCCCCAGACAGGGGGCTACGAGCAGTACTTC
TRBJ1-5,TRBV4-3,-,TRBD1,CASSQGRTGGQNQPQHF,TGCGCCAGCAGCCAAGGCCGGACAGGGGGTCAGAATCAGCCCCAGCATTTT
TRBJ2-7,TRBV5-1,many,TRBD1,CASSSRTGSSYEQYF,TGCGCCAGCAGCTCGAGGACAGGGAGCTCCTACGAGCAGTACTTC
TRBJ2-4,TRBV12-3/TRBV12-4,-,TRBD1,CASRWARDREETQYF,TGTGCCAGCAGGTGGGCCCGGGACAGAGAAGAGACCCAGTACTTT
TRBJ2-6,TRBV4-3,-,-,CASSQETSRGANVLTF,TGCGCCAGCAGCCAAGAAACTAGTCGTGGGGCCAACGTCCTGACTTTC
TRBJ2-5,TRBV6-2/TRBV6-3,-,TRBD1,CASSSPTIPRQGTQETQYF,TGTGCCAGCAGTTCCCCAACAATCCCCAGACAGGGGACCCAAGAGACCCAGTACTTC
TRBJ2-1,TRBV27,-,-,CASSPRGATYNEQFF,TGTGCCAGCAGCCCCCGGGGGGCAACCTACAATGAGCAGTTCTTC
TRBJ2-5,TRBV28,few,-,CASHTSGPGTQYF,TGTGCCAGCCATACATCGGGACCTGGGACCCAGTACTTC
TRBJ2-7,TRBV20-1,-,-,CSASSPISSYEQYF,TGCAGTGCTAGCTCCCCTATTAGCTCCTACGAGCAGTACTTC
TRBJ2-5,TRBV27,-,TRBD2,CASKGAGVVREQYF,TGTGCCAGCAAGGGAGCGGGGGTAGTGAGGGAGCAGTACTTC
TRBJ2-5,TRBV27,-,-,CASSVRGGETQYF,TGTGCCAGCAGTGTTAGAGGGGGAGAGACCCAGTACTTC
TRBJ2-5,TRBV6-1,few,TRBD2,CASSDLHGTRETQYF,TGTGCCAGCAGTGACCTCCACGGGACTAGAGAGACCCAGTACTTC
TRBJ2-6,TRBV6-2/TRBV6-3,-,TRBD1,CASNNRGRGANVLTF,TGTGCCAGCAATAACAGGGGAAGAGGGGCCAACGTCCTGACTTTC
TRBJ2-1,TRBV4-1,-,TRBD2,CASSHNRGSGGYNEQFF,TGCGCCAGCAGCCATAATCGAGGGAGCGGGGGGTATAATGAGCAGTTCTTC
TRBJ2-7,TRBV12-3/TRBV12-4,few,-,CASTPGAATYEQYF,TGTGCCAGCACTCCTGGGGCAGCGACCTACGAGCAGTACTTC
TRBJ2-3,TRBV7-9,many,TRBD2,CASSPGLAVDTQYF,TGTGCCAGCAGCCCCGGACTAGCGGTGGATACGCAGTATTTT
TRBJ2-5,TRBV6-2/TRBV6-3,-,TRBD2,CASSHHPERGDQETQYF,TGTGCCAGCAGTCACCATCCAGAGCGGGGGGACCAAGAGACCCAGTACTTC
TRBJ2-7,TRBV7-2,-,-,CASSPDATGPYEQYF,TGTGCCAGCAGCCCCGACGCGACCGGACCCTACGAGCAGTACTTC
TRBJ2-5,TRBV5-1,few,-,CASSPRSQQETQYF,TGCGCCAGCAGCCCTCGATCACAACAAGAGACCCAGTACTTC
TRBJ2-1,TRBV21-1,-,-,CASSKDRWGQNEQFF,TGTGCCAGCAGCAAAGATCGGTGGGGGCAAAATGAGCAGTTCTTC
TRBJ1-6,TRBV20-1,-,-,CSARDYGSYNSPLHF,TGCAGTGCTAGAGATTATGGCTCCTATAATTCACCCCTCCACTTT
TRBJ2-7,TRBV6-1,-,-,CASSGAPGKPSSYNEQYF,TGTGCCAGCAGCGGGGCCCCGGGGAAACCTAGCTCCTACAATGAGCAGTACTTC
TRBJ2-1,TRBV3-1,-,-,CASSQVPRQYNEQFF,TGTGCCAGCAGCCAAGTGCCGAGACAGTACAATGAGCAGTTCTTC
TRBJ1-2,TRBV6-2/TRBV6-3,-,TRBD1,CASSRQGLTGYTF,TGTGCCAGCAGTCGACAGGGTTTAACGGGCTACACCTTC
TRBJ1-4,TRBV6-6,-,TRBD1,CASSGQGIGEKLFF,TGTGCCAGCAGTGGACAGGGGATAGGTGAAAAACTGTTTTTT
TRBJ2-4,TRBV6-6,few,-,CASNLGDPGAKNIQYF,TGTGCCAGCAATCTTGGGGACCCCGGGGCCAAAAACATTCAGTACTTC
TRBJ2-1,TRBV2,-,-,CASSTDRGNNEQFF,TGTGCCAGTTCCACGGACCGCGGTAACAATGAGCAGTTCTTC
TRBJ1-2,TRBV2,-,-,CASTIERGLPYGYTF,TGTGCCAGCACCATAGAAAGGGGTCTACCTTATGGCTACACCTTC
TRBJ1-2,TRBV27,few,-,CASRPAGGSYGYTF,TGTGCCAGCAGACCGGCAGGCGGATCCTATGGCTACACCTTC
TRBJ2-5,TRBV7-9,-,-,CASSPTLPGPQETQYF,TGTGCCAGCAGCCCTACACTCCCGGGACCTCAAGAGACCCAGTACTTC
TRBJ2-7,TRBV11-2,once,TRBD1,CASSLDSRDRVYYEQYF,TGTGCCAGCAGCTTAGACTCAAGGGACAGGGTCTACTACGAGCAGTACTTC
TRBJ1-1,TRBV7-9,-,TRBD1,CASSLETGVNTEAFF,TGTGCCAGCAGCTTAGAGACAGGGGTAAACACTGAAGCTTTCTTT
TRBJ1-5,TRBV6-5,-,-,CASSYIRDSSQPQHF,TGTGCCAGCAGTTACATCAGGGATAGCAGTCAGCCCCAGCATTTT
TRBJ1-2,TRBV6-5,-,TRBD1,CASSKGTDHYIYGYTF,TGTGCCAGCAGCAAGGGGACAGACCACTATATCTATGGCTACACCTTC
TRBJ1-2,TRBV5-1,-,-,CASSLVGNLNYTF,TGCGCCAGCAGCTTGGTAGGGAATCTGAACTACACCTTC
TRBJ2-3,TRBV7-2,-,-,CASSPQRGFSSTDTQYF,TGTGCCAGCAGCCCCCAGAGGGGCTTCTCTAGCACAGATACGCAGTATTTT